The 9 T cell receptor beta chains in this list originate from one sample, sequenced in a study of blood T cell repertoires in COVID-19. The assay was immunoSEQ multiplex PCR, and TCRdb's table has in-frame clones only and misses some. In the table there are more than 250,000 clones, under 90% of which are singletons. Sequencing was done on a sample of peripheral blood. These receptors were collected from a human donor in a cohort sampled during active COVID-19.

The chain combines TRBV18 with TRBJ1-4, with D tentatively TRBD1 (6 bases). The V gene's germline CDR1 is KGHSH and CDR2 LQKENI. Trimming left V 2 bases short and J 1 base short, with 8 bases between. This CDR3 spans 15 amino acids. The CDR3 reads CASSPSRGTNEKLFF. CDR3 nucleotides: TGTGCCAGCTCACCAAGCAGGGGAACTAATGAAAAACTGTTTTTT.

V gene TRBV5-1 combines with J gene TRBJ2-7; TRBD2 is a possible D gene (5 bases). This CDR3 has 13 residues. V shed 6 bases and J shed 0 bases, with 10 bases lying between them. In germline, CDR1 is SGHRS, CDR2 YFSETQ. In nucleotides, the CDR3 is TGCGCCAGCAACGGGGTGGACTCCTACGAGCAGTACTTC. It encodes CASNGVDSYEQYF.

There are a few counts of this clone. The chain uses TRBV6-4 and TRBJ2-2; D unresolved. The ends were cut back, 6 bases at V and 4 bases at J, with 9 bases in the middle. Germline lookup yields CDR1 MRHNA and CDR2 SNTAGT. The CDR3 is 13 residues long. The CDR3 sequence: CASSQEVTGELFF. The CDR3 DNA follows: TGTGCCAGCAGCCAGGAAGTCACCGGGGAGCTGTTTTTT.

This clone came up many times. V usage is TRBV19 and J usage is TRBJ1-1; D is unclear. The CDR3 covers 13 residues. Trimming removed 9 bases from V and 4 bases from J, with 15 bases in between. CDR1 is LNHDA, CDR2 SQIVND, per germline (reference sequence). The CDR3 sequence: CASTLGVGTEAFF. In nucleotides, the CDR3 is TGTGCCAGCACATTGGGCGTTGGCACTGAAGCTTTCTTT.

The rearrangement uses TRBV3-1 (or the pseudogene TRBV3-2) and TRBJ2-3; 11 nucleotides align to TRBD2. Germline CDR1 and CDR2: LGHDT and YNNKEL (reference sequence). V trimming: 4 bases; J trimming: 5 bases; junction bases outside the gene matches: 11. This CDR3 is 17 amino acids long. The CDR3 loop reads CASSPLRRTSGQDTQYF. In nucleotides, the CDR3 is TGTGCCAGCAGCCCGCTAAGGCGGACTAGCGGGCAAGATACGCAGTATTTT.

The genes are TRBV6-2 or TRBV6-3 and TRBJ1-1, with D hard to call. Trimming took off 4 bases at V and 0 bases at J, with 12 bases between the two ends. CDR1 and CDR2 (germline): MNHEY, SVGEGT. The CDR3 is made up of 15 amino acids. The CDR3 DNA is TGTGCCAGCAGTTCCAAGCCCCCCTTGAACACTGAAGCTTTCTTT. Residues: CASSSKPPLNTEAFF.

The rearrangement joins TRBV20-1 to TRBJ2-1; TRBD2 aligns across 11 bases. This CDR3 is built from 19 residues. Germline-derived CDR1 and CDR2 are DFQATT and SNEGSKA (reference sequence). J gave up 0 bases and V 3 bases, and 13 bases lay outside the gene matches. The CDR3 DNA follows: TGCAGTGCTAGTAGAAAGGTAGCGGGAGGGCTCAGCTCCTACAATGAGCAGTTCTTC. Translated, it gives CSASRKVAGGLSSYNEQFF.

The chain links TRBV5-1 to TRBJ2-3; the match to TRBD2 covers 11 bases. Germline V CDR1 and CDR2: SGHRS, YFSETQ. The CDR3 is made up of 14 amino acids. The V gene end was trimmed by 9 bases and the J gene end by 5 bases; junction bases not matched to a gene: 8. As DNA, the CDR3 is TGCGCCACGAGTAGCGGGGGGGCCTTAGATACGCAGTATTTT. Its protein product is CATSSGGALDTQYF.

This chain uses TRBV14 with TRBJ2-7, with TRBD1 as a possible D gene (5 bases). Trimming took 5 bases from V and 12 from J, leaving 14 bases between them. The CDR3 totals 11 residues. Germline loops: CDR1 SGHDN, CDR2 FVKESK. CDR3: CASSYAGFMYF. As DNA, the CDR3 is TGTGCCAGCAGCTACGCAGGGTTTATGTACTTC.